The T cell receptor (beta chain) described here comes from a study of CXCR3-negative and CXCR3-positive naive CD8 T cells. The V gene's germline CDR1 is ENHRY and CDR2 SYGVKD. This CDR3 contains 12 residues. Judged by frequency, this clonotype is medium-sized. Its matching antigen is unknown. In preparing the TRB cDNA libraries, 5' RACE with UMI labels was used. After re-calling the 5' RACE reads, TCRdb lists one entry per CDR3 protein, DNA absent. The table lists around 7,000 distinct CDR3 sequences. Whole-study findings and limits: CXCR3-positive naive cells had more hydrophobic TRB CDR3s than CXCR3-negative naive cells.

The sequencing input was naive CXCR3+ CD8+ T cells from blood. The sample's subset: CD45RO-CCR7+CD27+CD95- naive CD8+ T cells expressing CXCR3 (TNR3+). This chain links TRBV10-3 with TRBJ2-2. This receptor was taken from a human donor in good health. Some clones in this sample may be carry-over from other donors' samples. CDR3 sequence reads: CAISSDTGELFF.